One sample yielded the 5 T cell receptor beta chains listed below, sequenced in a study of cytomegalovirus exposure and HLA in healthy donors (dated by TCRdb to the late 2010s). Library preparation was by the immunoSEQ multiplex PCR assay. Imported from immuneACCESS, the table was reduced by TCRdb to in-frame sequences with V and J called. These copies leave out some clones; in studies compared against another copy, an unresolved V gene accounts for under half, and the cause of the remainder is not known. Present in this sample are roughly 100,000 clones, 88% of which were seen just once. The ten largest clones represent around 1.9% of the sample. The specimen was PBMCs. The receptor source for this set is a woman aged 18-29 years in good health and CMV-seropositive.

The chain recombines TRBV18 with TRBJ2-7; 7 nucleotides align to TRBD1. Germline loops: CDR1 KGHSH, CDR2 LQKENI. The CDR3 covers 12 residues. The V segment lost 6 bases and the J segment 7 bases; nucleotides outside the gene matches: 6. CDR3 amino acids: CASSGDSWEQYV. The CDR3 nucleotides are TGTGCCAGCTCTGGGGACAGTTGGGAGCAGTACGTC.

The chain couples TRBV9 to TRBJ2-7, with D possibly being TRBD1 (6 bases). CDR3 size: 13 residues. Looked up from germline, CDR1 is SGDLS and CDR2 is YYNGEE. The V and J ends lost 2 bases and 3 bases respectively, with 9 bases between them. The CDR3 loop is CASSVAGDYEQYF. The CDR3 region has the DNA TGTGCCAGCAGCGTGGCAGGGGACTACGAGCAGTACTTC.

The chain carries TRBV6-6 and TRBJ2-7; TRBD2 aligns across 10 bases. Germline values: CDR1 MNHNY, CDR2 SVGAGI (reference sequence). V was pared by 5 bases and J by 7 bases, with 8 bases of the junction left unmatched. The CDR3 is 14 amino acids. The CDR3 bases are TGTGCCAGCAGTCCCACGACTAGCGGGTGGGAGCAGTACGTC. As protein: CASSPTTSGWEQYV.

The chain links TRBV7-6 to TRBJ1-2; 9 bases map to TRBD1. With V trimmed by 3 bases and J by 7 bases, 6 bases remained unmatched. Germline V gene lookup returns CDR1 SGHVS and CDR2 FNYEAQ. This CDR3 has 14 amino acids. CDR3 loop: CASSLGQGGVGYTF. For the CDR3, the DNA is TGTGCCAGCAGCTTGGGACAGGGTGGGGTTGGCTACACCTTC. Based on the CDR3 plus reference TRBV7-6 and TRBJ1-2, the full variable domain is GAGVSQSPRYKVTKRGQDVALRCDPISGHVSLYWYRQALGQGPEFLTYFNYEAQQDKSGLPNDRFSAERPEGSISTLTIQRTEQRDSAMYRCASSLGQGGVGYTFGSGTRLTVV.

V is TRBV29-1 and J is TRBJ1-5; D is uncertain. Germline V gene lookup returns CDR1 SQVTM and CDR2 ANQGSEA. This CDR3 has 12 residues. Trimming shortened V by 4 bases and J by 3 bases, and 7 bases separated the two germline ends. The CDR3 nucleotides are TGCAGCGTTGGGGCAGACAATCAGCCCCAGCATTTT. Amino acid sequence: CSVGADNQPQHF.